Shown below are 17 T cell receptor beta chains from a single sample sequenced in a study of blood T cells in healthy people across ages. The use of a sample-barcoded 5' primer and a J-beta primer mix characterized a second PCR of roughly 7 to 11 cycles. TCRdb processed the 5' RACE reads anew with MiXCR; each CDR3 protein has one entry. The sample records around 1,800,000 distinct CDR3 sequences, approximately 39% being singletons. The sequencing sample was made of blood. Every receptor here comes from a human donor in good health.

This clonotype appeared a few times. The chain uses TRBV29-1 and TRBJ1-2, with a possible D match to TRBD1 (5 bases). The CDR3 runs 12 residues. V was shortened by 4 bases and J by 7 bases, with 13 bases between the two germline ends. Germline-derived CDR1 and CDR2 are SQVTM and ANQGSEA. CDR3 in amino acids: CSVVTGTSGYTF. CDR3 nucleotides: TGCAGCGTTGTGACCGGGACGAGTGGCTACACCTTC.

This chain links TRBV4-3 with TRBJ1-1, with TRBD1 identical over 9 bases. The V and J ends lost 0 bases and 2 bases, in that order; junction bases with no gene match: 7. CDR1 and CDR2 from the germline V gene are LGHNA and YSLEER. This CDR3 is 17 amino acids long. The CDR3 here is CASSQDLRDRVNTEAFF. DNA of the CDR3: TGCGCCAGCAGCCAAGATCTCCGGGACAGGGTTAACACTGAAGCTTTCTTT.

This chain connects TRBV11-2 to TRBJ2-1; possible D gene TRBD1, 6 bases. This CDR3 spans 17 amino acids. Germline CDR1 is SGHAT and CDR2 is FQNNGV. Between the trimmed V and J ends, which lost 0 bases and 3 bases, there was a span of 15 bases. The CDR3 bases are TGTGCCAGCAGCTTAGATCCGGTCAGGGGCGGCTACAATGAGCAGTTCTTC. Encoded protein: CASSLDPVRGGYNEQFF.

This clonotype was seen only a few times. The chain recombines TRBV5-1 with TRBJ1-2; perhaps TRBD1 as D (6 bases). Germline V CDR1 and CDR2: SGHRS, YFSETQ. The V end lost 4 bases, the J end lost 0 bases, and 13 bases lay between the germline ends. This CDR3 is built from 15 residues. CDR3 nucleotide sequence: TGCGCCAGCAGCGCTACCGGGACAACTAACTATGGCTACACCTTC. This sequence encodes CASSATGTTNYGYTF.

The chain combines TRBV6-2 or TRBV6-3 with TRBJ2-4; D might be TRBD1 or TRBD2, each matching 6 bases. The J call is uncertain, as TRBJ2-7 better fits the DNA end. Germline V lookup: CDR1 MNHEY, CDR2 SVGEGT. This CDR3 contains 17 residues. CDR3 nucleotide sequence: TGTGCCAGCAGGAGATTCGGAAGGGGGGCTTTCTCCTACGAGCAGTACTTC. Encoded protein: CASRRFGRGAFSYEQYF.

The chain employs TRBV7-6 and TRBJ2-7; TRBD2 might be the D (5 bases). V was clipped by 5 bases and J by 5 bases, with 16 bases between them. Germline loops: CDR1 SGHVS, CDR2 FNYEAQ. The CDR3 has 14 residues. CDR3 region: CASSTGDYEDEQYF. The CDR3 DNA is TGTGCCAGCAGCACCGGGGATTACGAGGACGAGCAGTACTTC.

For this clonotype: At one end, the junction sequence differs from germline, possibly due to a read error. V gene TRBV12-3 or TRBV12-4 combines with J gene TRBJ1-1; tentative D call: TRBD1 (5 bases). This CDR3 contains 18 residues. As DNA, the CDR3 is TGTGCCATCAGTTGGGACCTCAGATCTCCTTCGATGAACACTGAAGCTTTCTTT. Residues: CAISWDLRSPSMNTEAFF.

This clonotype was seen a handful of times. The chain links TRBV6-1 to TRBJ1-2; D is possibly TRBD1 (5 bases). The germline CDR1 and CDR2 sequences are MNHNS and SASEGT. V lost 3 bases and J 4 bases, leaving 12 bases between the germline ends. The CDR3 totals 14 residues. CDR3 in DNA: TGTGCCAGCAGTGATATGGGGCGGATCTATGGCTACACCTTC. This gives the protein CASSDMGRIYGYTF.

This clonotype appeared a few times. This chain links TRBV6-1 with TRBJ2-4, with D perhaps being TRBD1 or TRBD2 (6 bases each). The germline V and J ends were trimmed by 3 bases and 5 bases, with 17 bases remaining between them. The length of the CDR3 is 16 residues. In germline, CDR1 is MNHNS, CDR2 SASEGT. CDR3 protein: CASSDPPLGGENIQYF. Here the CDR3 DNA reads TGTGCCAGCAGTGACCCACCTTTGGGGGGCGAAAACATTCAGTACTTC.

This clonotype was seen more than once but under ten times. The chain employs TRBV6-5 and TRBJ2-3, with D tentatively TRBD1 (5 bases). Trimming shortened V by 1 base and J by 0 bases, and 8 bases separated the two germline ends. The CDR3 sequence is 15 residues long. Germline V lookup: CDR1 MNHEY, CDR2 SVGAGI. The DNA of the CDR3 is TGTGCCAGCAGTTACTGGGGCAGGAGCACAGATACGCAGTATTTT. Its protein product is CASSYWGRSTDTQYF.

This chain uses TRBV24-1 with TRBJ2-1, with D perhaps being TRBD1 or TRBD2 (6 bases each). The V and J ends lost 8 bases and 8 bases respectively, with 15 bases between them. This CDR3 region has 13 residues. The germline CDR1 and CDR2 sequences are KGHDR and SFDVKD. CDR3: CATTGGPGDEQFF. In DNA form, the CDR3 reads TGTGCCACCACCGGGGGCCCCGGGGATGAGCAGTTCTTC.

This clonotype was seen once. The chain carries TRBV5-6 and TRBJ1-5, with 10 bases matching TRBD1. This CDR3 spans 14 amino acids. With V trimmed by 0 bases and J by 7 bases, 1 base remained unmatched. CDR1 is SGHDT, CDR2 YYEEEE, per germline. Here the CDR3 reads CASSLVGQGQPQHF. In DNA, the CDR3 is TGTGCCAGCAGCTTGGTGGGACAGGGGCAGCCCCAGCATTTT.

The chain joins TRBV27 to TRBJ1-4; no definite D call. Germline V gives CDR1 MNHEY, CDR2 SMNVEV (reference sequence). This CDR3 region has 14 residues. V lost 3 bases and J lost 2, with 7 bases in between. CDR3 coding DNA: TGTGCCAGCAGTTTTGGGAGGACTAATGAAAAACTGTTTTTT. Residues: CASSFGRTNEKLFF.

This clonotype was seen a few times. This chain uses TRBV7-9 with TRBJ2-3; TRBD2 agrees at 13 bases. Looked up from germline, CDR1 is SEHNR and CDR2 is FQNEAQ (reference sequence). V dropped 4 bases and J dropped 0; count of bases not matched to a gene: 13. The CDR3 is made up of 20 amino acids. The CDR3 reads CASSSQRGLAGKRSTDTQYF. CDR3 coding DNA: TGTGCCAGCAGCTCGCAACGGGGACTAGCGGGGAAAAGGAGCACAGATACGCAGTATTTT.

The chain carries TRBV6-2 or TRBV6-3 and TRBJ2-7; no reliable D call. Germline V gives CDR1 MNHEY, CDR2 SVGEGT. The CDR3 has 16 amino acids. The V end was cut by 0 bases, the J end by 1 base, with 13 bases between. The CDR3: CASSYSRQRPSYEQYF. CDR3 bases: TGTGCCAGCAGTTACTCGCGGCAGAGGCCATCCTACGAGCAGTACTTC.

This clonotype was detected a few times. In nucleotides, the CDR3 is TGCAGCGTTGAGGCTTACAGGGATGGCTACACCTTC. Residues: CSVEAYRDGYTF. This chain joins TRBV29-1 and TRBJ1-2; tentative D call: TRBD1 (6 bases). The CDR3 spans 12 residues. Trimming took 3 bases from V and 6 from J, leaving 11 bases between them. From germline, CDR1 is SQVTM and CDR2 ANQGSEA. Complete variable domain (other parts from reference TRBV29-1 and TRBJ1-2): SAVISQKPSRDICQRGTSLTIQCQVDSQVTMMFWYRQQPGQSLTLIATANQGSEATYESGFVIDKFPISRPNLTFSTLTVSNMSPEDSSIYLCSVEAYRDGYTFGSGTRLTVV.

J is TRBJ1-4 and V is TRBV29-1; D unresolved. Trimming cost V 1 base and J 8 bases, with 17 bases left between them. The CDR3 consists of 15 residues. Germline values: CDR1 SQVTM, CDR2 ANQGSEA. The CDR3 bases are TGCAGCGTTGAAGGAACTGGACTACGGAGAGAAAAACTGTTTTTT. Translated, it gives CSVEGTGLRREKLFF.